The 27 T cell receptor beta chains given below trace back to one sample, sequenced in a study of blood T cell repertoires in COVID-19. The data were produced by immunoSEQ multiplex PCR, yet TCRdb's version contains in-frame clones alone and is incomplete. The data show a few hundred thousand clones, 75% to 85% seen once. Sequenced material: peripheral blood. These receptors were taken from a woman in her 70s with COVID-19, enrolled during active disease.

This clone is a singleton in its sample. The gene calls are TRBV18 and TRBJ1-4; 11 bases match TRBD1. In germline, CDR1 is KGHSH, CDR2 LQKENI. The CDR3 consists of 16 residues. The V and J ends lost 3 bases and 7 bases, in that order; junction bases with no gene match: 7. The DNA for the CDR3 is TGTGCCAGCTCACCGGGACAGGGGGAGGATTCTGAAAAACTGTTTTTT. It encodes CASSPGQGEDSEKLFF.

The chain is built from TRBV6-5 and TRBJ1-3; 8 bases align to TRBD1. The CDR3 covers 15 residues. CDR1 and CDR2 from the germline V gene are MNHEY and SVGAGI. V was pared by 0 bases and J by 2 bases, with 0 bases of the junction left unmatched. CDR3 bases: TGTGCCAGCAGTTACTCGGGACAGGCTGGAAACACCATATATTTT. This encodes CASSYSGQAGNTIYF.

The V gene is TRBV4-2, the J gene TRBJ1-2; D is possibly TRBD1 (5 bases). This CDR3 spans 15 amino acids. Trimming pared 6 bases from V and 3 bases from J, leaving 17 bases between. CDR1 is LGHNA and CDR2 is YNFKEQ in the germline V gene. The DNA for the CDR3 is TGTGCCAGCAGAGGCGACAGCTTAGGGGACTATGGCTACACCTTC. Its protein product is CASRGDSLGDYGYTF.

The chain combines TRBV5-4 with TRBJ2-1, with 7 bases aligning to TRBD2. V gave up 4 bases and J gave up 3 bases; unmatched junction bases: 13. Germline V CDR1 and CDR2: SGHNT, YYREEE (reference sequence). The CDR3 runs to 17 residues. DNA for the CDR3: TGTGCCAGCAGCCTAAGGGAGGGAGTAAAACTCTACAATGAGCAGTTCTTC. Translation gives CASSLREGVKLYNEQFF.

This sequence joins TRBV29-1 and TRBJ2-7, with TRBD1 matching 7 bases. The CDR3 has 16 amino acids. Losses at the gene ends were 2 bases for V and 1 base for J; bases not matched to a gene: 11. Germline V CDR1 and CDR2: SQVTM, ANQGSEA. This chain's CDR3 is CSVEIQRQGSSYEQYF. CDR3 nucleotides: TGCAGCGTTGAAATTCAACGACAGGGATCGTCCTACGAGCAGTACTTC.

Details on this clone: The sample has other DNA sequences that encode this CDR3 too. V usage is TRBV12-3 or TRBV12-4 and J usage is TRBJ2-7, with D uncertain. Trimming cost V 5 bases and J 2 bases, with 4 bases left between them. The CDR3 totals 11 residues. The CDR3 is CASSPAYEQYF. For the CDR3, the DNA is TGTGCCAGCAGTCCCGCCTACGAGCAGTACTTC.

The chain employs TRBV5-6 and TRBJ2-3, with TRBD2 matching 9 bases. V gave up 0 bases and J gave up 13 bases; unmatched junction bases: 3. The CDR3 loop spans 12 amino acids. Looked up from germline, CDR1 is SGHDT and CDR2 is YYEEEE. The CDR3 DNA is TGTGCCAGCAGCTTGGTGGGCGGGAGGGAGTATTTT. This codes for CASSLVGGREYF.

The chain combines TRBV28 with TRBJ1-6; 10 bases are a match to TRBD1. The CDR3 contains 15 residues. V shed 4 bases and J 10 bases; nucleotides not matched to a gene: 7. The V gene's germline CDR1 is MDHEN and CDR2 SYDVKM. The chain's CDR3 is CASSSPRTGGSPLHF. In nucleotides, the CDR3 is TGTGCCAGCAGTTCCCCCCGGACAGGGGGGTCACCCCTCCACTTT.

This clone has a single count. This chain uses TRBV6-5 with TRBJ1-3; D gene uncertain. V lost 7 bases, J lost 0 bases, and 13 bases lay in between. There are 15 residues in the CDR3. Germline V gene lookup returns CDR1 MNHEY and CDR2 SVGAGI. The CDR3 DNA is TGTGCCAGCACTTTCCCGGGGTTCTCTGGAAACACCATATATTTT. It codes for CASTFPGFSGNTIYF.

The chain couples TRBV5-1 to TRBJ2-3; 8 bases map to TRBD2. This CDR3 has 17 residues. CDR1 and CDR2 from the germline V gene are SGHRS and YFSETQ. V gave up 1 base and J gave up 2 bases; unmatched junction bases: 9. The CDR3 loop is CASSLSTGGGHTDTQYF. The CDR3, as DNA: TGCGCCAGCAGCTTGTCCACGGGAGGGGGGCACACAGATACGCAGTATTTT.

About this clone: At one boundary the junction diverges from the germline segment, which might be a read error. This chain links TRBV6-2 or TRBV6-3 with TRBJ1-1, with TRBD1 matching 7 bases. The germline V gene has CDR1 MNHEY and CDR2 SVGEGT. The CDR3 has 15 amino acids. Here the CDR3 reads CASTYDRDRSTEAFF. The CDR3, as DNA: TGTGCCAGCACTTACGACAGGGATAGAAGCACTGAAGCTTTCTTT.

This sequence joins TRBV28 and TRBJ1-1; no definite D call. The CDR3 length is 15 residues. Germline CDR1 reads MDHEN; CDR2 reads SYDVKM. V shed 5 bases and J shed 6 bases, with 19 bases lying between them. The CDR3 sequence: CASSPPSGTFSEAFF. DNA of the CDR3: TGTGCCAGCAGTCCCCCTTCAGGCACCTTCTCTGAAGCTTTCTTT.

V and J are TRBV24-1 and TRBJ1-3, with D possibly matching TRBD1 (5 bases). V was cut by 10 bases and J by 0 bases, with 15 bases left in between. CDR3 length: 15 amino acids. From germline, CDR1 is KGHDR and CDR2 SFDVKD. CDR3 residues: CATGGGGNSGNTIYF. CDR3 DNA sequence: TGTGCCACGGGGGGAGGTGGGAACTCTGGAAACACCATATATTTT.

This clone was seen only once. J is TRBJ2-2 and V is TRBV10-3, with 11 nucleotides matching TRBD2. The length of the CDR3 is 16 residues. CDR1 ENHRY and CDR2 SYGVKD come from the germline V gene. V shed 2 bases, J shed 5 bases, and the junction held 4 bases outside the gene matches. In DNA, the CDR3 is TGTGCCATCAGTGAGCCGGGACTAGCGGCAACCGGGGAGCTGTTTTTT. This encodes CAISEPGLAATGELFF.

This chain links TRBV6-6 with TRBJ2-2; no firm D call. Trimming left V 6 bases short and J 1 base short, with 9 bases between. From germline, CDR1 is MNHNY and CDR2 SVGAGI (reference sequence). The CDR3 is 14 amino acids. The CDR3 DNA follows: TGTGCCAGCAGGATACAAGAGAACACCGGGGAGCTGTTTTTT. Translation gives CASRIQENTGELFF.

The chain employs TRBV27 and TRBJ1-5; TRBD1 matches 8 bases. Germline-derived CDR1 and CDR2 are MNHEY and SMNVEV (reference sequence). This CDR3 is built from 14 residues. The trim removed 5 bases at V and 1 base at J, leaving 1 base unmatched. CDR3 in amino acids: CASSQGASNQPQHF. In DNA form, the CDR3 reads TGTGCCAGCAGTCAGGGGGCGAGCAATCAGCCCCAGCATTTT.

CDR3 protein: CASSAEGYTF. The CDR3 nucleotides read TGTGCCAGCAGCGCCGAGGGCTACACCTTC. The chain recombines TRBV7-9 with TRBJ1-2; D uncertain. Between the trimmed V and J ends, which lost 5 bases and 8 bases, there was a span of 6 bases. This CDR3 has 10 amino acids. Germline V gene lookup returns CDR1 SEHNR and CDR2 FQNEAQ (reference sequence).

The V call is TRBV5-6, the J call TRBJ2-7; 12 positions match TRBD2. The CDR3 spans 15 residues. The germline gives CDR1 SGHDT, CDR2 YYEEEE. V lost 4 bases to trimming and J lost 1 base; unmatched junction nucleotides: 3. DNA for the CDR3: TGTGCCAGCAGCCTCGGACTAGCGGGATCCTACGAGCAGTACTTC. This gives the protein CASSLGLAGSYEQYF.

This clone has only a few counts. The V gene is TRBV10-3, the J gene TRBJ1-1; 8 positions agree with TRBD1. CDR1 and CDR2 from the germline V gene are ENHRY and SYGVKD. V lost 9 bases to trimming and J lost 5 bases; unmatched junction nucleotides: 8. CDR3 size: 13 residues. The CDR3 DNA reads TGTGCCATTACGACAGGGGCGGGAACTGAAGCTTTCTTT. Translation: CAITTGAGTEAFF.

V and J are TRBV7-9 and TRBJ2-1, with 9 positions matching TRBD2. This CDR3 is 15 amino acids long. The V and J ends lost 2 bases and 2 bases, in that order; junction bases with no gene match: 1. Germline V gene data show CDR1 as SEHNR and CDR2 as FQNEAQ (reference sequence). CDR3 nucleotides: TGTGCCAGCAGCTTAACTAGCGGGCCCTACAATGAGCAGTTCTTC. Protein sequence: CASSLTSGPYNEQFF.

This sequence joins TRBV2 and TRBJ1-5, with a possible D match to TRBD1 (6 bases). CDR1 is SNHLY, CDR2 FYNNEI, per germline. V lost 9 bases and J 4 bases, leaving 19 bases between the germline ends. This CDR3 comprises 15 residues. The CDR3 nucleotides read TGTGCCAGTACAGGGCCGGGGGGCCTTAATCAGCCCCAGCATTTT. It is translated as CASTGPGGLNQPQHF.

The genes are TRBV29-1 and TRBJ2-1; possible D gene TRBD2, 7 bases. Germline-derived CDR1 and CDR2 are SQVTM and ANQGSEA. V shed 7 bases and J shed 7 bases, with 20 bases lying between them. The CDR3 loop spans 14 amino acids. The CDR3 here is CSAPSEGGFNEQFF. CDR3 DNA: TGCAGCGCACCCTCCGAGGGGGGGTTTAATGAGCAGTTCTTC.

The rearrangement uses TRBV3-1 (or the pseudogene TRBV3-2) and TRBJ2-3; 7 bases fit TRBD2. This CDR3 is 15 amino acids long. V lost 2 bases to trimming and J lost 4 bases; unmatched junction nucleotides: 6. Germline CDR1 and CDR2: LGHDT and YNNKEL (reference sequence). In DNA form, the CDR3 reads TGTGCCAGCAGCCAACCCGGGAGGCTAGCAGATACGCAGTATTTT. Its protein is CASSQPGRLADTQYF.

V usage is TRBV28 and J usage is TRBJ1-3, with D perhaps TRBD1 (5 bases). The CDR3 sequence is 16 residues long. V was trimmed by 8 bases and J by 2 bases, leaving 19 bases between them. CDR1 MDHEN and CDR2 SYDVKM come from the germline V gene. Written as DNA, the CDR3 is TGTGCCAGCCAACCCGGAGGGGAGAGGACTGGAAACACCATATATTTT. Translation: CASQPGGERTGNTIYF. The full variable domain, in which reference TRBV28 and TRBJ1-3 provide the parts outside the CDR3, is DVKVTQSSRYLVKRTGEKVFLECVQDMDHENMFWYRQDPGLGLRLIYFSYDVKMKEKGDIPEGYSVSREKKERFSLILESASTNQTSMYLCASQPGGERTGNTIYFGEGSWLTVV.

This chain links TRBV28 with TRBJ2-7; 8 bases match TRBD1. J gave up 7 bases and V 4 bases, and 12 bases lay outside the gene matches. The germline V gene has CDR1 MDHEN and CDR2 SYDVKM. This CDR3 contains 15 residues. CDR3 amino acids: CASSSGGQDLREQYF. CDR3 bases: TGTGCCAGCAGTTCCGGGGGACAGGATCTACGAGAGCAGTACTTC.

The chain combines TRBV27 with TRBJ2-7, with D perhaps TRBD2 (5 bases). This CDR3 region has 13 residues. The V and J ends lost 3 bases and 0 bases respectively, with 6 bases between them. Germline CDR1 MNHEY, CDR2 SMNVEV (reference sequence). CDR3 amino acids: CASSFLASYEQYF. The CDR3 DNA sequence: TGTGCCAGCAGTTTCCTAGCCTCCTACGAGCAGTACTTC.

This clone turned up a few times. The J gene is TRBJ2-1, the V gene TRBV9; D may be TRBD1 (6 bases). V gave up 4 bases and J gave up 10 bases, with 12 bases separating them. Germline lookup yields CDR1 SGDLS and CDR2 YYNGEE. The CDR3 has 12 amino acids. DNA of the CDR3: TGTGCCAGCAGCCCACCGGGACAAGAGCAGTTCTTC. Its translation is CASSPPGQEQFF.